This TCR beta chain was recorded in a study of blood T cell repertoires in COVID-19. On the study more broadly: The cDNA or gDNA used as material had been derived from T cells, B-cell-depleted T cells, or PBMCs.

In the source study's methods: By means of reference gene primer amplification, nucleated cell counts were estimated. The table came from immunoSEQ multiplex PCR; TCRdb's copy has only in-frame clones and leaves some out. That table gives V, J and clone size, and the DNA gave D and trimming. The sample lists 60,000 or so clones; 74% were seen once. Germline CDR1 reads LGHDT; CDR2 reads YNNKEL (reference sequence). CDR3 size: 17 residues. Deletions cut 1 base from V and 3 bases from J, with 19 bases between. The TCR originated in a woman of 80 years or more with acute or convalescent COVID-19. Source material: peripheral blood. The V and J genes are TRBV3-1 (or the pseudogene TRBV3-2) and TRBJ2-7; TRBD1 might be the D (6 bases). CDR3 protein: CASSQAYSMRGYYEQYF. For the CDR3, the DNA is TGTGCCAGCAGCCAAGCCTACTCTATGAGGGGGTACTACGAGCAGTACTTC.